This T cell receptor beta chain was documented in a study of identical twins. Findings and limits, study-wide: For out-of-frame alpha sequences shared by twins, low generation probability was in excess.

No donor was unhealthy or non-Caucasian. This clonotype was seen more than once but under ten times. Its antigen is unknown. TCRdb re-called the 5' RACE reads through MiXCR, storing one row per CDR3 protein. The repertoire holds 690,000 or so distinct CDR3 sequences, with over 8.5% as singletons. Trimming at V came to 3 bases and at J to 4 bases, leaving 10 bases not matched to a gene. Germline CDR1 and CDR2: SQVTM and ANQGSEA. The CDR3 extends over 15 amino acids. This sample was shared with a second study, whose subject was yellow fever vaccine responses in identical twins.

The chain couples TRBV29-1 to TRBJ2-7; 9 bases map to TRBD1. This clonotype was sampled from a woman aged 18-29 years in good health. Sequenced material: PBMCs. The CDR3 DNA reads TGCAGCGTTGACCCCGGTGGGACAGGGACTTACGAGCAGTACTTC. Its translation is CSVDPGGTGTYEQYF.